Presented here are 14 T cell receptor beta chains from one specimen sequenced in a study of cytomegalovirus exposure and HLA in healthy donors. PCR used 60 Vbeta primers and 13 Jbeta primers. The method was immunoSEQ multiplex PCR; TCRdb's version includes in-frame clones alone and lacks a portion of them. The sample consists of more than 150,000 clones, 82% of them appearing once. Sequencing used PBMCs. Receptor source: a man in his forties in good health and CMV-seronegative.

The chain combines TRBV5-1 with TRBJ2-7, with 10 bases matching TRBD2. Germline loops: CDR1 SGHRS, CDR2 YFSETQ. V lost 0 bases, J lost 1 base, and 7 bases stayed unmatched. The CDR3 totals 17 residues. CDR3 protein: CASSLEPSGSGSYEQYF. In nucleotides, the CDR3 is TGCGCCAGCAGCTTGGAGCCTAGCGGGAGTGGGTCCTACGAGCAGTACTTC.

The CDR3 sequence is CASSFGGGYNQPQHF. The CDR3 DNA reads as TGTGCCAGCAGTTTCGGGGGGGGGTACAATCAGCCCCAGCATTTT. The chain recombines TRBV28 with TRBJ1-5; possible D gene TRBD1, 5 bases. Trimming pared 3 bases from V and 3 bases from J, leaving 12 bases between. The CDR3 length is 15 residues. From germline, CDR1 is MDHEN and CDR2 SYDVKM.

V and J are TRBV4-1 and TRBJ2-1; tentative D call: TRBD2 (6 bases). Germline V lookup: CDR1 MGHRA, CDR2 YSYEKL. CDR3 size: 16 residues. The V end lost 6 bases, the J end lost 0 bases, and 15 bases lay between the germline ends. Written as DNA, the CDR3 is TGCGCCAGCAGGTTTAGAGACGGGGGCTCCTACAATGAGCAGTTCTTC. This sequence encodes CASRFRDGGSYNEQFF.

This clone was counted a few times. As DNA, the CDR3 is TGTGCCAGTAGTTTCAAGGGGGCGGACTACGAGCAGTACTTC. Protein: CASSFKGADYEQYF. The chain couples TRBV19 to TRBJ2-7, with 7 nucleotides matching TRBD1. Germline V gene lookup returns CDR1 LNHDA and CDR2 SQIVND (reference sequence). Trimming cost V 5 bases and J 3 bases; bases outside gene matches: 7. This CDR3 has 14 amino acids.

CDR3 nucleotides: TGTGCCAGCAGCTTGCGAGGCATTCAGTACTTC. Translated: CASSLRGIQYF. The V call is TRBV5-4, the J call TRBJ2-4; no reliable D call. Germline V gene data show CDR1 as SGHNT and CDR2 as YYREEE (reference sequence). The CDR3 loop spans 11 amino acids. V was trimmed by 1 base and J by 9 bases, leaving 5 bases between them.

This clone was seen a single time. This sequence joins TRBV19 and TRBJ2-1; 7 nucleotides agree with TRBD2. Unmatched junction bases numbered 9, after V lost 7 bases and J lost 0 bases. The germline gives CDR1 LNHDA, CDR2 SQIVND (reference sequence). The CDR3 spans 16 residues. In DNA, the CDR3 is TGTGCCAGTAACCTCGGGGGGACCGCCTCCTACAATGAGCAGTTCTTC. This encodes CASNLGGTASYNEQFF.

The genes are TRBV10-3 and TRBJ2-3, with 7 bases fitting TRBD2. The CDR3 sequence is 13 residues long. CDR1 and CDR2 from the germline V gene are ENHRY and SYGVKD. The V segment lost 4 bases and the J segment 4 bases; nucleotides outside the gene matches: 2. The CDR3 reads CAISGAGSDTQYF. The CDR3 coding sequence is TGTGCCATCAGTGGAGCGGGGTCAGATACGCAGTATTTT.

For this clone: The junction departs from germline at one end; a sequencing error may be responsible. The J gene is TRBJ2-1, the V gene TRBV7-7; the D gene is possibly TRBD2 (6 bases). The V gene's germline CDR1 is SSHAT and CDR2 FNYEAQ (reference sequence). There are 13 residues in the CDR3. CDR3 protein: CASSPSAGTGQFF. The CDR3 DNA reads TGTGCTAGCAGCCCTAGTGCCGGGACTGGGCAGTTCTTC.

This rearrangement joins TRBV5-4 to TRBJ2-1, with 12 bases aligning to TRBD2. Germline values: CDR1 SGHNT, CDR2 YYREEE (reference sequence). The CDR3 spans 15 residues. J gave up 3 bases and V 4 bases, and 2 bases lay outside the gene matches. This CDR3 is CASSETSGSYNEQFF. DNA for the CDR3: TGTGCCAGCAGCGAGACTAGCGGGAGCTACAATGAGCAGTTCTTC.

CDR3 sequence: CASSLAGTGGRGYTF. In DNA, the CDR3 is TGTGCCAGCAGCTTAGCGGGGACTGGCGGGCGTGGCTACACCTTC. J is TRBJ1-2 and V is TRBV7-8, with D maybe TRBD1 (5 bases). Germline lookup yields CDR1 SGHVS and CDR2 FQNEAQ. V lost 0 bases, J lost 7 bases, and 15 bases lay in between. The CDR3 is 15 residues long.

For the CDR3, the DNA is TGTGCCAGCAGCTTGGGGGGTCGGGGAACGTACGAGCAGTACTTC. Protein sequence: CASSLGGRGTYEQYF. The V and J genes are TRBV5-6 and TRBJ2-7, with a weak D call TRBD2 (5 bases). The V gene lost 0 bases and the J gene lost 4 bases, with 14 bases spanning the gap. The CDR3 spans 15 residues. The germline gives CDR1 SGHDT, CDR2 YYEEEE. The whole variable domain, filled in from reference TRBV5-6 and TRBJ2-7, reads DAGVTQSPTHLIKTRGQQVTLRCSPKSGHDTVSWYQQALGQGPQFIFQYYEEEERQRGNFPDRFSGHQFPNYSSELNVNALLLGDSALYLCASSLGGRGTYEQYFGPGTRLTVT.

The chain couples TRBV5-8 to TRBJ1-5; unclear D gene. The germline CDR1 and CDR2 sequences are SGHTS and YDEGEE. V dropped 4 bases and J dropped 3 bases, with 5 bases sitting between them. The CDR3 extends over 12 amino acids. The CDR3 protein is CASSLYNQPQHF. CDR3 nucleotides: TGTGCCAGCAGCCTATACAATCAGCCCCAGCATTTT.

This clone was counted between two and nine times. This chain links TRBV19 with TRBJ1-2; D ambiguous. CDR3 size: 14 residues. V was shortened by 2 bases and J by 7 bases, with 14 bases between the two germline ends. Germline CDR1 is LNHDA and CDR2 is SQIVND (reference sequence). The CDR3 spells CASSISHGEGGYTF. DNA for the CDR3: TGTGCCAGTAGTATAAGCCACGGAGAGGGTGGCTACACCTTC.

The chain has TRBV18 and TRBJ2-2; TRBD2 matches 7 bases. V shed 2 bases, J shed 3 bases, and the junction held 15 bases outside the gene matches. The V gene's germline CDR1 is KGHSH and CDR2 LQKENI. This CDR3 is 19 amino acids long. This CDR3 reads CASSPVISSGHSDTGELFF. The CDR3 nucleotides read TGTGCCAGCTCACCAGTTATTAGTAGCGGGCATTCGGACACCGGGGAGCTGTTTTTT.